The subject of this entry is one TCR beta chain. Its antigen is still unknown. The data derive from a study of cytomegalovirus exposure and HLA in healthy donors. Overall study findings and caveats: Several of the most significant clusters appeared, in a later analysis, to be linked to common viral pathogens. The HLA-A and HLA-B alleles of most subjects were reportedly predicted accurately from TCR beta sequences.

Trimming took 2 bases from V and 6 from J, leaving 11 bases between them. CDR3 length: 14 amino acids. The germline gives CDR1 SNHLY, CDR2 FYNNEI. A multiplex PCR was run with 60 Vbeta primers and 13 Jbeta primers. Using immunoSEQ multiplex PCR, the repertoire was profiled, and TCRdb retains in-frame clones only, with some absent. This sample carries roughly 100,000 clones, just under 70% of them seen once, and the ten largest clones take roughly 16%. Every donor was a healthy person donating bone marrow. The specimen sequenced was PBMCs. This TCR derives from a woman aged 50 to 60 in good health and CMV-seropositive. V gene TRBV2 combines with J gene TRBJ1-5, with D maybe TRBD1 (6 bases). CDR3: CASSERPGVQPQHF. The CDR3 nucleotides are TGTGCCAGCAGTGAACGTCCAGGGGTTCAGCCCCAGCATTTT.